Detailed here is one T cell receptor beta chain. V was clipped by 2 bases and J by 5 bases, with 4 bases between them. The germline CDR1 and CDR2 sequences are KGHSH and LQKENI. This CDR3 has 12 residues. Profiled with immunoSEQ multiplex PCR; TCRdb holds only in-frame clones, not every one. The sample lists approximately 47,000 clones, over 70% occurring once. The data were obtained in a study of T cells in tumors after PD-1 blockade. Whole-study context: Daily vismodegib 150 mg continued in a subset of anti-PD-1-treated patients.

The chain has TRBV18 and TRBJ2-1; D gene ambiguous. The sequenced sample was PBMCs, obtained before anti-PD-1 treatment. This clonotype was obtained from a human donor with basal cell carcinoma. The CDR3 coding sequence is TGTGCCAGCTCACCATTAGACAATGAGCAGTTCTTC. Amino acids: CASSPLDNEQFF.